Listed below are T cell receptor beta chains from one sample, sequenced in a study of graft-versus-host responses after intestinal transplantation. For these TCRs, the target antigens are not known. Assay used: immunoSEQ multiplex PCR; TCRdb lists only in-frame clones, some missing. The sample yields tens of thousands of clones, approximately 91% seen once. Sequencing was performed on unstimulated CD4+ T cells sorted from spleen or lymph node cells, taken before transplant. All receptors derive from a human donor who was the organ donor for an intestinal transplant. Each CDR3 is given with its conserved first and last residue. The D gene is left open where the match is weak. Some rows have no size entry. The others give once, few or many, or a class for an expanded clone.

size: .; J: TRBJ2-1; V: TRBV7-3; D: .; CDR3: CASSLTRNNEQFF; DNA: TGTGCCAGCAGCTTGACCAGGAACAATGAGCAGTTCTTC
size: .; J: TRBJ2-3; V: TRBV10-3; D: TRBD2; CDR3: CAIRDPWLAGPPSTDTQYF; DNA: TGTGCCATCCGCGATCCCTGGCTAGCGGGACCCCCTAGCACAGATACGCAGTATTTT
size: .; J: TRBJ2-1; V: TRBV6-1; D: .; CDR3: CASSKRRDSYNEQFF; DNA: TGTGCCAGCAGTAAAAGGCGGGATTCCTACAATGAGCAGTTCTTC
size: .; J: TRBJ2-7; V: TRBV6-9; D: .; CDR3: CASSYPGTGVPYEQYF; DNA: TGTGCCAGCAGTTACCCCGGGACGGGAGTACCCTACGAGCAGTACTTC
size: .; J: TRBJ2-1; V: TRBV5-1; D: TRBD2; CDR3: CASSLGPGLAGGPGNEQFF; DNA: TGCGCCAGCAGCTTGGGTCCGGGACTAGCGGGAGGGCCTGGCAATGAGCAGTTCTTC
size: .; J: TRBJ2-5; V: TRBV9; D: TRBD2; CDR3: CASSVAAGGPETQYF; DNA: TGTGCCAGCAGCGTAGCAGCGGGAGGGCCGGAGACCCAGTACTTC
size: once; J: TRBJ1-6; V: TRBV2; D: TRBD1; CDR3: CASKGTGDYNSPLHF; DNA: TGTGCCAGCAAAGGGACAGGCGACTATAATTCACCCCTCCACTTT
size: .; J: TRBJ2-1; V: TRBV11-2; D: .; CDR3: CASSPGSYNEQFF; DNA: TGTGCCAGCAGCCCCGGGAGCTACAATGAGCAGTTCTTC
size: .; J: TRBJ2-6; V: TRBV5-1; D: .; CDR3: CASSLAGTSGANVLTF; DNA: TGCGCCAGCAGCTTGGCCGGGACATCTGGGGCCAACGTCCTGACTTTC
size: .; J: TRBJ1-2; V: TRBV5-6; D: .; CDR3: CASSLDRFNYGYTF; DNA: TGTGCCAGCAGCTTGGACAGGTTTAACTATGGCTACACCTTC
size: .; J: TRBJ2-3; V: TRBV7-2; D: .; CDR3: CASSLLGREDTQYF; DNA: TGTGCCAGCAGCTTACTCGGCCGGGAGGATACGCAGTATTTT
size: .; J: TRBJ2-3; V: TRBV5-4; D: TRBD2; CDR3: CASSLGFAGGPGTDTQYF; DNA: TGTGCCAGCAGCTTAGGTTTTGCGGGAGGGCCGGGAACAGATACGCAGTATTTT
size: .; J: TRBJ2-5; V: TRBV7-9; D: .; CDR3: CASSLRYQETQYF; DNA: TGTGCCAGCAGCTTACGTTATCAAGAGACCCAGTACTTC
size: few; J: TRBJ1-1; V: TRBV7-3; D: TRBD1; CDR3: CASSLTGQGNTEAFF; DNA: TGTGCCAGCAGCTTAACGGGACAGGGGAACACTGAAGCTTTCTTT
size: .; J: TRBJ1-6; V: TRBV28; D: .; CDR3: CASRRTESSYNSPLHF; DNA: TGTGCCAGCAGACGGACAGAGAGCTCCTATAATTCACCCCTCCACTTT
size: .; J: TRBJ2-1; V: TRBV6-4; D: .; CDR3: CASSDSQGKRNEQFF; DNA: TGTGCCAGCAGTGACTCGCAGGGAAAACGCAATGAGCAGTTCTTC
size: .; J: TRBJ2-1; V: TRBV19; D: TRBD1; CDR3: CASSTGGPNNEQFF; DNA: TGTGCCAGTAGTACAGGGGGCCCCAACAATGAGCAGTTCTTC
size: once; J: TRBJ2-7; V: TRBV20-1; D: .; CDR3: CSARRGYEQYF; DNA: TGCAGTGCTAGAAGGGGCTACGAGCAGTACTTC
size: .; J: TRBJ2-5; V: TRBV5-4; D: TRBD2; CDR3: CASSPGGAETQYF; DNA: TGTGCCAGCAGCCCGGGGGGGGCAGAGACCCAGTACTTC
size: .; J: TRBJ2-5; V: TRBV28; D: TRBD2; CDR3: CASSPGLAGVGETQYF; DNA: TGTGCCAGCAGTCCCGGACTAGCGGGAGTAGGGGAGACCCAGTACTTC
size: .; J: TRBJ1-2; V: TRBV27; D: TRBD1; CDR3: CASTARLGQGFVYGYTF; DNA: TGTGCCAGCACCGCCCGGCTGGGACAGGGGTTTGTCTATGGCTACACCTTC
size: .; J: TRBJ2-5; V: TRBV7-9; D: .; CDR3: CASSPIETQYF; DNA: TGTGCCAGCAGCCCCATAGAGACCCAGTACTTC
size: .; J: TRBJ2-7; V: TRBV6-5; D: TRBD1; CDR3: CASSRDRASYEQYF; DNA: TGTGCCAGCAGTCGGGACAGGGCCTCCTACGAGCAGTACTTC
size: .; J: TRBJ1-1; V: TRBV9; D: TRBD1; CDR3: CASSATGEVSTEAFF; DNA: TGTGCCAGCAGCGCTACAGGGGAGGTTAGCACCGAAGCTTTCTTT
size: .; J: TRBJ2-5; V: TRBV5-1; D: TRBD1; CDR3: CASSLVPGQGAKGETQYF; DNA: TGCGCCAGCAGCCTAGTCCCGGGACAGGGCGCAAAGGGGGAGACCCAGTACTTC
size: .; J: TRBJ2-1; V: TRBV25-1; D: TRBD2; CDR3: CASSDREALGGSGNEQFF; DNA: TGTGCCAGCAGTGACCGGGAAGCACTTGGCGGGAGTGGCAATGAGCAGTTCTTC
size: .; J: TRBJ1-5; V: TRBV27; D: TRBD1; CDR3: CASSPYQDRGYKPQHF; DNA: TGTGCCAGCAGTCCCTACCAGGACAGGGGGTATAAGCCCCAGCATTTT
size: .; J: TRBJ2-1; V: TRBV4-3; D: .; CDR3: CASSQEGVSGSYNEQFF; DNA: TGCGCCAGCAGCCAAGAGGGTGTAAGCGGCTCCTACAATGAGCAGTTCTTC
size: .; J: TRBJ2-2; V: TRBV28; D: .; CDR3: CASSNFGTRFGTGELFF; DNA: TGTGCCAGCAGTAATTTTGGGACCCGATTCGGCACCGGGGAGCTGTTTTTT
size: .; J: TRBJ2-6; V: TRBV4-1; D: .; CDR3: CASSQESIASSGANVLTF; DNA: TGCGCCAGCAGCCAAGAAAGCATCGCGAGCTCTGGGGCCAACGTCCTGACTTTC
size: .; J: TRBJ2-6; V: TRBV30; D: .; CDR3: CAGTGDSRGANVLTF; DNA: TGTGCCGGGACGGGGGATTCGAGGGGGGCCAACGTCCTGACTTTC
size: few; J: TRBJ1-2; V: TRBV19; D: TRBD1; CDR3: CASSMGQYGYTF; DNA: TGTGCCAGTAGTATGGGACAGTATGGCTACACCTTC
size: .; J: TRBJ1-1; V: TRBV2; D: .; CDR3: CASSRLGSQGLNTEAFF; DNA: TGTGCCAGCAGTAGGTTGGGGTCACAGGGCCTGAACACTGAAGCTTTCTTT
size: once; J: TRBJ2-3; V: TRBV11-2; D: .; CDR3: CASSPDTDTQYF; DNA: TGTGCCAGCAGCCCCGATACAGATACGCAGTATTTT
size: .; J: TRBJ1-1; V: TRBV5-4; D: .; CDR3: CASSLGGMNTEAFF; DNA: TGTGCCAGCAGCTTGGGGGGTATGAACACTGAAGCTTTCTTT
size: .; J: TRBJ2-1; V: TRBV6-1; D: TRBD1; CDR3: CASSEAPGQFNEQFF; DNA: TGTGCCAGCAGTGAAGCCCCGGGACAGTTCAATGAGCAGTTCTTC
size: few; J: TRBJ2-4; V: TRBV4-2; D: .; CDR3: CASSPRRVAALAKNIQYF; DNA: TGTGCCAGCAGCCCCCGTAGGGTAGCGGCCCTAGCCAAAAACATTCAGTACTTC
size: .; J: TRBJ1-1; V: TRBV5-1; D: .; CDR3: CASSFQGEAFF; DNA: TGCGCCAGCAGCTTCCAGGGTGAAGCTTTCTTT
size: .; J: TRBJ1-1; V: TRBV21-1; D: .; CDR3: CASIIQGDGMNTEAFF; DNA: TGTGCCAGCATCATACAAGGAGACGGAATGAACACTGAAGCTTTCTTT
size: few; J: TRBJ2-7; V: TRBV7-2; D: .; CDR3: CASSLRGEGSYEQYF; DNA: TGTGCCAGCAGCTTGAGGGGGGAGGGTTCCTACGAGCAGTACTTC
size: .; J: TRBJ1-2; V: TRBV6-5; D: .; CDR3: CASTQGATDYGYTF; DNA: TGTGCCAGCACCCAAGGGGCCACCGACTATGGCTACACCTTC
size: .; J: TRBJ2-1; V: TRBV19; D: .; CDR3: CASSIRDNEQFF; DNA: TGTGCCAGTAGTATCAGGGACAATGAGCAGTTCTTC
size: .; J: TRBJ2-2; V: TRBV5-1; D: .; CDR3: CASSVAVNTGELFF; DNA: TGCGCCAGCAGCGTTGCGGTCAACACCGGGGAGCTGTTTTTT
size: .; J: TRBJ1-5; V: TRBV28; D: TRBD1; CDR3: CASRVRQGATPSQPQHF; DNA: TGTGCCAGCAGGGTTAGGCAGGGGGCGACCCCTAGTCAGCCCCAGCATTTT
size: .; J: TRBJ1-5; V: TRBV19; D: TRBD1; CDR3: CASSGTGGDQPQHF; DNA: TGTGCCAGTAGTGGGACAGGGGGCGATCAGCCCCAGCATTTT
size: .; J: TRBJ2-5; V: TRBV27; D: TRBD2; CDR3: CASRFTGLPSGGTQYF; DNA: TGTGCCAGCAGATTTACGGGACTGCCCAGCGGGGGGACCCAGTACTTC
size: .; J: TRBJ2-1; V: TRBV6-5; D: .; CDR3: CASRKGAYNEQFF; DNA: TGTGCCAGCAGAAAAGGGGCCTACAATGAGCAGTTCTTC
size: .; J: TRBJ2-1; V: TRBV6-1; D: .; CDR3: CASSEASYNEQFF; DNA: TGTGCCAGCAGTGAAGCGTCCTACAATGAGCAGTTCTTC
size: .; J: TRBJ2-4; V: TRBV5-4; D: .; CDR3: CASSLWSLELAKNIQYF; DNA: TGTGCCAGCAGCTTGTGGTCGCTTGAACTAGCCAAAAACATTCAGTACTTC
size: .; J: TRBJ1-6; V: TRBV11-2; D: .; CDR3: CASSLVGVDSPLHF; DNA: TGTGCCAGCAGCTTAGTAGGGGTGGATTCACCCCTCCACTTT
size: .; J: TRBJ2-1; V: TRBV2; D: .; CDR3: CASSRDRNEQFF; DNA: TGTGCCAGCTCGCGTGATAGGAATGAGCAGTTCTTC
size: .; J: TRBJ1-5; V: TRBV7-4; D: TRBD1; CDR3: CASSLDGDRGVWAQHF; DNA: TGTGCCAGCAGCTTGGACGGAGACAGGGGGGTATGGGCCCAGCATTTT
size: .; J: TRBJ2-7; V: TRBV6-9; D: TRBD2; CDR3: CASSLGPGGRQGF; DNA: TGTGCCAGCAGTCTCGGACCGGGAGGGAGGCAGGGCTTC